A selection of T cell receptor beta chains follows, all from one sample in a study of blood T cell repertoires in COVID-19. Sequencing was performed with immunoSEQ multiplex PCR; in TCRdb, only in-frame clones are kept and a portion is missing. This table holds about 40,000 clones, 70% to 90% found once. Specimen: peripheral blood. Receptors originate from a human donor in a cohort sampled during active COVID-19. Both conserved end residues are part of each CDR3. The D gene is left open where the match is weak. Only part of the rows carry a size: once, few, many, or a class if the clone is expanded.

D gene	V gene	clone size	J gene	CDR3 protein	CDR3 DNA
TRBD2	TRBV29-1	few	TRBJ2-3	CSVTTSADTQYF	TGCAGCGTCACGACTAGCGCAGATACGCAGTATTTT
-	TRBV6-5	-	TRBJ2-7	CASIGLPDYEQYF	TGTGCCAGCATTGGACTACCCGACTACGAGCAGTACTTC
-	TRBV7-9	once	TRBJ2-5	CASRGQAGGETQYF	TGTGCCAGCAGGGGACAGGCCGGGGGGGAGACCCAGTACTTC
-	TRBV23-1	-	TRBJ1-5	CASSPNSGLRQPQHF	TGCGCCAGCAGTCCGAACTCCGGGTTGCGTCAGCCCCAGCATTTT
-	TRBV5-1	once	TRBJ1-4	CASSSSQGGEKLFF	TGCGCCAGCAGCTCCTCTCAGGGAGGGGAAAAACTGTTTTTT
-	TRBV3-1/TRBV3-2	-	TRBJ2-7	CASSQIGGSYEQYF	TGTGCCAGCAGCCAGATCGGGGGCTCCTACGAGCAGTACTTC
TRBD2	TRBV3-1/TRBV3-2	-	TRBJ2-3	CASSPRAGTNTDTQYF	TGTGCCAGCAGCCCCCGAGCGGGGACTAACACAGATACGCAGTATTTT
TRBD1	TRBV5-1	-	TRBJ2-5	CASSWGTGKETQYF	TGCGCCAGCAGCTGGGGGACAGGGAAAGAGACCCAGTACTTC
TRBD1	TRBV27	once	TRBJ1-2	CASSPGTGEGYTF	TGTGCCAGCAGTCCAGGGACAGGGGAGGGCTACACCTTC
-	TRBV7-9	-	TRBJ1-1	CASSLGAAEAFF	TGTGCCAGCAGCTTAGGAGCCGCTGAAGCTTTCTTT
TRBD2	TRBV9	-	TRBJ2-4	CASSVGGGGPNIQYF	TGTGCCAGCAGCGTTGGTGGCGGGGGTCCAAACATTCAGTACTTC
-	TRBV18	-	TRBJ2-7	CASSQDSTVAYEQYF	TGTGCCAGCTCACAAGACTCGACAGTGGCCTACGAGCAGTACTTC
-	TRBV12-3/TRBV12-4	few	TRBJ2-5	CASRIGAGETQYF	TGTGCCAGCAGAATAGGTGCGGGTGAGACCCAGTACTTC